This is a list of T cell receptor beta chains from one sample in a study of shared clonotypes between healthy human individuals. Clones were sequenced by immunoSEQ multiplex PCR, and TCRdb holds only the in-frame ones, with some missing. The sample carries almost 700,000 clones, about 90% recorded once. Sequenced: naive CD8+ T cells sorted from blood. The source is a young man in good health. Each CDR3 is given with its conserved first and last residue. The D gene is left open where the match is weak. For some rows the clone size is stated as once, few or many, or as a class when expanded; others skip it.

D gene	CDR3 length	clone size	V gene	J gene	CDR3 protein	CDR3 DNA
.	15	.	TRBV29-1	TRBJ1-2	CSVEEPTGGDYGYTF	TGCAGCGTTGAAGAACCTACAGGAGGTGACTATGGCTACACCTTC
.	15	.	TRBV10-3	TRBJ2-7	CAISEPHNGTYEQYF	TGTGCCATCAGTGAGCCACATAACGGGACGTACGAGCAGTACTTC
.	17	.	TRBV7-2	TRBJ2-3	CASSFFSRGRIADTQYF	TGTGCCAGCAGCTTCTTCTCCCGGGGGAGGATAGCCGATACGCAGTATTTT
.	14	.	TRBV7-9	TRBJ2-7	CASSLRQETYEQYF	TGTGCCAGCAGCTTACGACAGGAAACCTACGAGCAGTACTTC
.	16	.	TRBV9	TRBJ2-5	CASSPRETQPRETQYF	TGTGCCAGCAGCCCAAGGGAGACACAGCCCCGAGAGACCCAGTACTTC
.	14	.	TRBV12-5	TRBJ2-3	CASGIPTSTDTQYF	TGTGCTAGTGGTATACCGACTAGCACAGATACGCAGTATTTT
TRBD2	16	.	TRBV19	TRBJ2-5	CASSPSPAGEEETQYF	TGTGCCAGTAGTCCGAGCCCAGCGGGAGAGGAAGAGACCCAGTACTTC
.	13	.	TRBV7-8	TRBJ2-7	CASSLSRTYEQYF	TGTGCCAGCAGCTTATCACGAACCTACGAGCAGTACTTC
TRBD2	16	once	TRBV19	TRBJ2-1	CASSGPTSGSGDEQFF	TGTGCCAGTAGTGGGCCTACTAGCGGGAGTGGCGATGAGCAGTTCTTC
.	15	.	TRBV2	TRBJ2-2	CASSGRDKHTGELFF	TGTGCCAGCAGTGGGAGGGACAAACACACCGGGGAGCTGTTTTTT
.	14	.	TRBV9	TRBJ1-5	CASSSTPSNQPQHF	TGTGCCAGCAGCTCCACCCCAAGCAATCAGCCCCAGCATTTT
.	14	.	TRBV10-3	TRBJ2-1	CAIRGEGAYNEQFF	TGTGCCATCAGGGGGGAGGGGGCTTACAATGAGCAGTTCTTC
.	14	.	TRBV5-6	TRBJ2-1	CASSLWEGHNEQFF	TGTGCCAGCAGCTTGTGGGAAGGGCACAATGAGCAGTTCTTC
.	15	.	TRBV9	TRBJ1-1	CASSPRFSGNTEAFF	TGTGCCAGCAGCCCTCGGTTCTCAGGGAACACTGAAGCTTTCTTT
.	14	once	TRBV9	TRBJ1-2	CASSEGGGNYGYTF	TGTGCCAGCAGCGAGGGAGGGGGAAACTATGGCTACACCTTC
.	12	.	TRBV27	TRBJ2-2	CASRGDTGELFF	TGTGCCAGCCGAGGCGACACCGGGGAGCTGTTTTTT
TRBD2	18	.	TRBV11-2	TRBJ2-4	CASKLSGTRTLDGNIQYF	TGTGCCAGCAAACTCTCCGGGACTAGAACATTAGACGGAAACATTCAGTACTTC
.	14	.	TRBV13	TRBJ2-2	CASSPYKGAGELFF	TGTGCCAGCAGCCCTTACAAGGGAGCCGGGGAGCTGTTTTTT
.	12	.	TRBV11-2	TRBJ2-2	CASSFRTGELFF	TGTGCCAGCAGCTTCCGCACCGGGGAGCTGTTTTTT
.	12	.	TRBV5-5	TRBJ2-7	CASSRSGYEQYF	TGTGCCAGCAGCCGGAGCGGCTACGAGCAGTACTTC
.	16	.	TRBV7-7	TRBJ2-5	CASSLEVRGAQETQYF	TGTGCCAGCAGCTTAGAGGTCAGGGGAGCGCAAGAGACCCAGTACTTC
.	14	.	TRBV28	TRBJ1-2	CASSPFGGDYGYTF	TGTGCCAGCAGCCCTTTTGGAGGGGACTATGGCTACACCTTC
.	15	once	TRBV7-9	TRBJ1-3	CASSSPWEGRNTIYF	TGTGCCAGCAGCTCCCCTTGGGAGGGCAGAAACACCATATATTTT
.	14	.	TRBV7-9	TRBJ1-2	CASSLGSGTGGYTF	TGTGCCAGCAGCTTAGGATCAGGCACGGGCGGCTACACCTTC
.	13	.	TRBV5-1	TRBJ2-3	CASSFWTTDTQYF	TGCGCCAGCAGCTTCTGGACAACAGATACGCAGTATTTT
.	13	once	TRBV6-5	TRBJ2-5	CASSYSGQETQYF	TGTGCCAGCAGTTACTCTGGGCAAGAGACCCAGTACTTC
.	15	.	TRBV6-1	TRBJ2-3	CASSERDISTDTQYF	TGTGCCAGCAGTGAAAGGGACATAAGCACAGATACGCAGTATTTT
.	15	.	TRBV29-1	TRBJ2-5	CSVENFLTAQETQYF	TGCAGCGTTGAAAATTTTTTAACGGCACAAGAGACCCAGTACTTC
.	12	.	TRBV7-9	TRBJ2-7	CASRTGYHEQYF	TGTGCCAGCAGAACAGGGTACCACGAGCAGTACTTC
.	14	.	TRBV2	TRBJ2-7	CASLNGRSSYEQYF	TGTGCCAGCCTAAATGGCAGGAGCTCCTACGAGCAGTACTTC
.	15	.	TRBV7-9	TRBJ2-5	CASSPGTGALETQYF	TGTGCCAGCAGCCCGGGCACCGGGGCGTTGGAGACCCAGTACTTC
.	11	.	TRBV25-1	TRBJ2-7	CASSVVYEQYF	TGTGCCAGCAGTGTCGTCTACGAGCAGTACTTC
.	11	.	TRBV9	TRBJ2-5	CASSGEETQYF	TGTGCCAGCAGCGGAGAAGAGACCCAGTACTTC
.	14	.	TRBV9	TRBJ2-7	CASSGGVSSYEQYF	TGTGCCAGCAGCGGGGGGGTATCGAGCTACGAGCAGTACTTC
.	14	once	TRBV6-4	TRBJ1-2	CASSDSGGSGGYTF	TGTGCCAGCAGTGACTCGGGGGGCAGTGGTGGCTACACCTTC
.	12	.	TRBV7-9	TRBJ2-7	CASSKQSYEQYF	TGTGCCAGCAGCAAACAGTCCTACGAGCAGTACTTC
TRBD1	16	.	TRBV5-1	TRBJ2-2	CASSFRWTGPPGELFF	TGCGCCAGCAGCTTTCGTTGGACAGGGCCGCCCGGGGAGCTGTTTTTT
TRBD1	14	.	TRBV7-6	TRBJ2-2	CASSRTGSTGELFF	TGTGCCAGCAGCCGGACAGGGTCCACCGGGGAGCTGTTTTTT
TRBD2	15	once	TRBV7-2	TRBJ2-3	CASSWGSGMEDTQYF	TGTGCCAGCAGCTGGGGTAGCGGGATGGAAGATACGCAGTATTTT
TRBD2	16	once	TRBV4-1	TRBJ2-3	CASSQRVGGRPDTQYF	TGCGCCAGCAGCCAGCGAGTGGGCGGGAGGCCAGATACGCAGTATTTT
.	15	.	TRBV7-8	TRBJ2-4	CASSSGTGPKNIQYF	TGTGCCAGCAGCTCCGGGACTGGTCCCAAAAACATTCAGTACTTC
.	16	.	TRBV27	TRBJ2-7	CASSPSSYYTTYEQYF	TGTGCCAGCAGTCCGAGCAGCTACTACACCACCTACGAGCAGTACTTC
TRBD1	14	few	TRBV7-9	TRBJ2-3	CASSSGTGTDTQYF	TGTGCCAGCAGCTCCGGGACAGGGACAGATACGCAGTATTTT
TRBD2	14	.	TRBV28	TRBJ2-7	CASCRGEGRYEQYF	TGTGCCAGCTGCCGGGGGGAGGGCCGATACGAGCAGTACTTC
TRBD1	15	.	TRBV9	TRBJ2-7	CASSVEGQGSSEQYF	TGTGCCAGCAGCGTAGAGGGACAGGGATCTTCCGAGCAGTACTTC
.	13	.	TRBV4-1	TRBJ2-3	CASRGGAGNTQYF	TGCGCCAGCAGGGGGGGAGCCGGGAATACGCAGTATTTT
.	15	.	TRBV30	TRBJ2-1	CAWSVTGSSYNEQFF	TGTGCCTGGAGTGTAACAGGGAGCTCCTACAATGAGCAGTTCTTC
.	11	few	TRBV10-1	TRBJ1-2	CASSDGYGYTF	TGCGCCAGCAGTGATGGCTATGGCTACACCTTC
.	15	.	TRBV6-5	TRBJ2-2	CASSLNVGGTGELFF	TGTGCCAGCAGCCTCAACGTGGGTGGGACCGGGGAGCTGTTTTTT
TRBD2	14	.	TRBV27	TRBJ2-7	CASNIIAGAGEQYF	TGTGCCAGCAACATCATAGCGGGAGCCGGCGAGCAGTACTTC
TRBD1	14	.	TRBV19	TRBJ2-7	CATATGTGAYEQYF	TGTGCCACCGCAACCGGGACAGGGGCCTACGAGCAGTACTTC
.	14	.	TRBV13	TRBJ2-1	CASRWQGSYNEQFF	TGTGCCAGCCGGTGGCAGGGGTCCTACAATGAGCAGTTCTTC
.	16	once	TRBV7-2	TRBJ2-5	CASSPWYAGNGETQYF	TGTGCCAGCAGCCCCTGGTATGCGGGGAATGGAGAGACCCAGTACTTC